This T cell receptor beta chain was retrieved from a study of radiotherapy plus CTLA-4 blockade in lung cancer. Study overall: Objective responses were recorded in 15% to 20% of patients, with disease control recorded in roughly 31%.

With 5 bases clipped from V and 10 bases from J, the junction kept 4 bases outside the gene matches. CDR3 length: 12 residues. The germline V gene encodes CDR1 MNHEY and CDR2 SMNVEV (reference sequence). The assay was immunoSEQ multiplex PCR, and TCRdb's table has in-frame clones only and misses some. The table shows about 35,000 clones, with approximately 85% occurring only once. Points on this clone: Its antigen remains unidentified.

Study outcomes and limitations: Clones derived from tumor TCRs expanded in blood after radiotherapy plus ipilimumab.

The chain combines TRBV27 with TRBJ2-1, with 8 bases lining up with TRBD2. This TCR came from a human donor with non-small cell lung cancer who had stable disease on radiotherapy plus ipilimumab. Material: peripheral blood, obtained from a patient treated with radiotherapy plus ipilimumab. The CDR3 sequence: CASSGRTSEQFF. The CDR3, as DNA: TGTGCCAGCAGTGGCCGGACTAGCGAGCAGTTCTTC.